These 20 T cell receptor beta chains were all obtained from the same sample, sequenced in a study of PD-1 and CTLA-4 blockade in melanoma. Produced via immunoSEQ multiplex PCR; TCRdb's table is partial and in-frame only. The sample holds some 21,000 clones, approximately 89% seen once. The sequences come from CD8+ T cells from peripheral blood, collected before anti-PD-1 treatment. Receptors were obtained from a human donor with melanoma.

This clone was observed a single time. The chain recombines TRBV4-2 with TRBJ2-1; TRBD2 matches at 10 bases. This CDR3 has 17 amino acids. The V and J ends lost 1 base and 8 bases, in that order; junction bases with no gene match: 11. Per the germline V gene, CDR1 is LGHNA and CDR2 is YNFKEQ. The CDR3 reads CASSQVTSGVNRYEQFF. The DNA for the CDR3 is TGTGCCAGCAGCCAAGTAACTAGCGGGGTCAATAGGTATGAGCAGTTCTTC.

The rearrangement uses TRBV4-1 and TRBJ1-4; possibly TRBD1 for D (6 bases). Trimming left V 1 base short and J 8 bases short, with 14 bases between. The CDR3 loop spans 15 amino acids. The germline gives CDR1 MGHRA, CDR2 YSYEKL. CDR3 DNA sequence: TGCGCCAGCAGCCAAGTTGGCAGGGGTGGAGAAAAACTGTTTTTT. Translated, it gives CASSQVGRGGEKLFF.

The gene calls are TRBV12-3 or TRBV12-4 and TRBJ2-7; D is unclear. The CDR3 has 12 amino acids. Trimming cost V 3 bases and J 3 bases, with 6 bases left between them. This CDR3 reads CASSFTSYEQYF. The CDR3 DNA is TGTGCCAGCAGTTTCACCAGCTACGAGCAGTACTTC.

The rearrangement uses TRBV7-9 and TRBJ2-5; the D is unclear. The ends were cut back, 3 bases at V and 1 base at J, with 6 bases in the middle. This CDR3 is 13 amino acids long. Germline V gene data show CDR1 as SEHNR and CDR2 as FQNEAQ (reference sequence). CDR3 DNA sequence: TGTGCCAGCAGCTTTGGCAGCCAAGAGACCCAGTACTTC. This encodes CASSFGSQETQYF.

The chain combines TRBV29-1 with TRBJ1-2; D ambiguous. The CDR3 has 15 amino acids. Germline V lookup: CDR1 SQVTM, CDR2 ANQGSEA. Trimming took off 3 bases at V and 2 bases at J, with 16 bases between the two ends. The CDR3 reads CSVEGGPAQNYGYTF. The CDR3 DNA reads as TGCAGCGTTGAGGGAGGGCCCGCCCAAAACTATGGCTACACCTTC.

V usage is TRBV19 and J usage is TRBJ1-2, with a possible D match to TRBD1 (5 bases). The germline V gene encodes CDR1 LNHDA and CDR2 SQIVND (reference sequence). Trimming stripped 11 bases from V and 4 bases from J, with 14 bases between. The CDR3 is 12 residues long. The CDR3 sequence: CASRLGGYGYTF. The CDR3 region has the DNA TGTGCCTCCCGTCTGGGGGGCTATGGCTACACCTTC.

CDR3 sequence: CASSFTGYSNQPQHF. The CDR3 DNA reads as TGTGCCAGCAGCTTCACAGGGTATAGCAATCAGCCCCAGCATTTT. The chain links TRBV7-2 to TRBJ1-5, with D tentatively TRBD1 (6 bases). Germline V gene sequence: CDR1 SGHTA, CDR2 FQGNSA. Trimming removed 3 bases at V and 0 bases at J, with 9 bases between. The CDR3 contains 15 residues.

The gene calls are TRBV15 and TRBJ2-7; TRBD1 is a possible D gene (6 bases). V was shortened by 4 bases and J by 1 base, with 14 bases between the two germline ends. Germline loops: CDR1 LNHNV, CDR2 YYDKDF (reference sequence). The CDR3 extends over 15 amino acids. CDR3 bases: TGTGCCACCAGCATCAACAGGGTAGGATCCTACGAGCAGTACTTC. It translates to CATSINRVGSYEQYF.

The CDR3 bases are TGTGCCACCAGCAGATCGGGACAGTCCCAAGAGACCCAGTACTTC. Protein product: CATSRSGQSQETQYF. The J gene is TRBJ2-5, the V gene TRBV15; 7 nucleotides line up with TRBD1. J lost 1 base, V lost 2 bases, and 4 bases had no gene match. CDR3 length equals 15 residues. Germline V gene lookup returns CDR1 LNHNV and CDR2 YYDKDF (reference sequence). The whole variable domain, filled in from reference TRBV15 and TRBJ2-5, reads DAMVIQNPRYQVTQFGKPVTLSCSQTLNHNVMYWYQQKSSQAPKLLFHYYDKDFNNEADTPDNFQSRRPNTSFCFLDIRSPGLGDTAMYLCATSRSGQSQETQYFGPGTRLLVL.

The V call is TRBV28, the J call TRBJ1-1, with D possibly matching TRBD1 (6 bases). CDR1 and CDR2 from the germline V gene are MDHEN and SYDVKM. The germline V and J ends were trimmed by 4 bases and 0 bases, with 15 bases remaining between them. The CDR3 loop spans 16 amino acids. Here the CDR3 reads CASSSDSLSMNTEAFF. Written as DNA, the CDR3 is TGTGCCAGCAGTTCGGACAGTCTTTCCATGAACACTGAAGCTTTCTTT.

The J gene is TRBJ1-1, the V gene TRBV4-1; no firm D call. V lost 6 bases to trimming and J lost 4 bases, with 9 bases between them. This CDR3 has 12 amino acids. CDR1 MGHRA and CDR2 YSYEKL come from the germline V gene. The CDR3 sequence: CASRTFGTEAFF. The CDR3 DNA reads TGCGCCAGCAGGACTTTTGGCACTGAAGCTTTCTTT.

The chain is built from TRBV5-6 and TRBJ2-7; 7 nucleotides agree with TRBD1. There are 18 residues in the CDR3. V lost 4 bases to trimming and J lost 3 bases; unmatched junction nucleotides: 19. Germline CDR1 SGHDT, CDR2 YYEEEE. The CDR3 nucleotides read TGTGCCAGCAGCGGGCCGGGGTTGGTCGGGACAGCCCACTACGAGCAGTACTTC. It specifies CASSGPGLVGTAHYEQYF.

The chain joins TRBV29-1 to TRBJ1-2; no clear D gene. This CDR3 contains 11 residues. Germline V gene sequence: CDR1 SQVTM, CDR2 ANQGSEA. V was cut by 3 bases and J by 4 bases, with 6 bases left in between. This CDR3 reads CSVDEGYGYTF. CDR3 coding DNA: TGCAGCGTTGATGAGGGCTATGGCTACACCTTC.

The rearrangement links TRBV30 to TRBJ1-1; D possibly corresponds to TRBD1 (6 bases). CDR1 is GTSNPN and CDR2 is SVGIG in the germline V gene (reference sequence). The ends were cut back, 4 bases at V and 1 base at J, with 10 bases in the middle. This CDR3 region has 13 residues. CDR3 residues: CAWTPTGNTEAFF. As DNA, the CDR3 is TGTGCCTGGACCCCGACAGGGAACACTGAAGCTTTCTTT.

The V gene is TRBV5-1, the J gene TRBJ2-5, with 9 bases fitting TRBD2. Germline CDR1 and CDR2: SGHRS and YFSETQ. Trimming removed 1 base from V and 2 bases from J; junction bases left unmatched: 3. The CDR3 extends over 15 amino acids. The CDR3, as DNA: TGCGCCAGCAGCTTGATTAGCGGGGGTCAAGAGACCCAGTACTTC. It yields the protein CASSLISGGQETQYF.

This chain connects TRBV7-2 to TRBJ2-3; 9 bases agree with TRBD2. The CDR3 has 19 residues. Germline values: CDR1 SGHTA, CDR2 FQGNSA. Trimming cost V 3 bases and J 1 base; bases outside gene matches: 14. The chain's CDR3 is CASSFPLSSGGGGTDTQYF. The DNA for the CDR3 is TGTGCCAGCAGCTTCCCCCTTAGTAGTGGCGGGGGGGGCACAGATACGCAGTATTTT.

This clone was detected only once. This chain uses TRBV29-1 with TRBJ2-2, with TRBD1 as a possible D gene (6 bases). Looked up from germline, CDR1 is SQVTM and CDR2 is ANQGSEA. The V and J ends lost 1 base and 1 base respectively, with 7 bases between them. The CDR3 spans 14 residues. CDR3 sequence (DNA): TGCAGCGTTGAAGGGACAGAGAACACCGGGGAGCTGTTTTTT. Protein sequence: CSVEGTENTGELFF.

The chain couples TRBV28 to TRBJ1-4; D may be TRBD1 (5 bases). The CDR3 has 17 residues. Germline loops: CDR1 MDHEN, CDR2 SYDVKM. V was shortened by 6 bases and J by 0 bases, with 17 bases between the two germline ends. For the CDR3, the DNA is TGTGCCAGCAGCCTGTTACAGGTCTTTGCAACTAATGAAAAACTGTTTTTT. Encoded protein: CASSLLQVFATNEKLFF.

The chain couples TRBV30 to TRBJ2-5, with 8 bases lining up with TRBD2. The CDR3 runs to 15 residues. J was trimmed by 2 bases and V by 2 bases; bases with no gene match: 7. In germline, CDR1 is GTSNPN, CDR2 SVGIG (reference sequence). CDR3 bases: TGTGCCTGGAGTAGCGGGGGTTTACTTCAAGAGACCCAGTACTTC. Translated, it gives CAWSSGGLLQETQYF.

This clone appeared a single time. The J gene is TRBJ2-7, the V gene TRBV6-5, with TRBD2 matching 12 bases. The CDR3 loop spans 15 amino acids. Germline V lookup: CDR1 MNHEY, CDR2 SVGAGI. After removal of 4 bases from V and 7 bases from J, the junction contained 8 bases not matched to a gene. CDR3 protein: CASSWTSGDSREQYF. CDR3 nucleotide sequence: TGTGCCAGCAGTTGGACTAGCGGGGACAGTCGGGAGCAGTACTTC.